These T cell receptor beta chains were read from a single sample in a study of T cells in Graves' hyperthyroidism and ophthalmopathy. TCRdb passed the multiplex PCR reads through MiXCR, listing each CDR3 protein once. The sample lists some 510,000 distinct CDR3 sequences, roughly 50% seen once, with about 7.8% in the top ten. Sequenced: peripheral blood or thyroid tissue (not recorded which). The receptors shown here come from a woman between 18 and 29 years old with Graves' hyperthyroidism. CDR3s include the opening cysteine and the closing phenylalanine or tryptophan. D genes are given only for firm matches. Where a row states a size, it is once, few, many or the class of an expanded clone; other rows omit it.

clone size: -; J gene: TRBJ1-1; V gene: TRBV10-3; CDR3 length: 14; D gene: -; CDR3 DNA: TGTGCCATCAGTGAGTCGGCAGGGGACACTGAAGCTTTCTTT; CDR3 protein: CAISESAGDTEAFF
clone size: -; J gene: TRBJ2-7; V gene: TRBV12-3/TRBV12-4; CDR3 length: 13; D gene: -; CDR3 DNA: TGTGCCAGCACTCCCGACGTTTTCGACGAGCAGTACTTC; CDR3 protein: CASTPDVFDEQYF
clone size: many; J gene: TRBJ1-2; V gene: TRBV24-1; CDR3 length: 13; D gene: -; CDR3 DNA: TGTGCCACCAGTGATTTGCTTTTCAGGATCTACACCTTC; CDR3 protein: CATSDLLFRIYTF
clone size: few; J gene: TRBJ1-2; V gene: TRBV10-3; CDR3 length: 15; D gene: TRBD1; CDR3 DNA: TGTGCCAGCAGTTTTGGACAGGGCCCAAGGAGAGGCTACACCTTC; CDR3 protein: CASSFGQGPRRGYTF
clone size: -; J gene: TRBJ2-5; V gene: TRBV7-6; CDR3 length: 13; D gene: -; CDR3 DNA: TGTGCCAGCAGAACCACTAGGAAAGAGACCCAGTACTTC; CDR3 protein: CASRTTRKETQYF
clone size: -; J gene: TRBJ2-7; V gene: TRBV5-1; CDR3 length: 17; D gene: TRBD2; CDR3 DNA: TGCGCCAGCAGCTCCACTGGGACTAGCGCCTACTCCTACGAGCAGTACTTC; CDR3 protein: CASSSTGTSAYSYEQYF
clone size: many; J gene: TRBJ2-7; V gene: TRBV7-7; CDR3 length: 15; D gene: TRBD1; CDR3 DNA: TGTGCCAGCAGCTGGTGGGGACAGGCTTCCTACGAGCAGTACTTC; CDR3 protein: CASSWWGQASYEQYF
clone size: few; J gene: TRBJ1-1; V gene: TRBV12-3/TRBV12-4; CDR3 length: 13; D gene: -; CDR3 DNA: TGTGCCAGCACCCTAAATTCGGCGACTGAAGCTTTCTTT; CDR3 protein: CASTLNSATEAFF
clone size: few; J gene: TRBJ1-2; V gene: TRBV29-1; CDR3 length: 11; D gene: -; CDR3 DNA: TGCAGCTCCGAGGCTAACTATGGCTACACCTTC; CDR3 protein: CSSEANYGYTF
clone size: many; J gene: TRBJ1-1; V gene: TRBV10-3; CDR3 length: 13; D gene: -; CDR3 DNA: TGTGCCATCAGTGAAGGGACGGACTTTGAAGCTTTCTTT; CDR3 protein: CAISEGTDFEAFF
clone size: few; J gene: TRBJ2-5; V gene: TRBV7-9; CDR3 length: 15; D gene: TRBD1; CDR3 DNA: TGCGCCAGCAGCCACCCGGACAGGGATGGAGAGACCCAGTACTTC; CDR3 protein: CASSHPDRDGETQYF
clone size: -; J gene: TRBJ1-4; V gene: TRBV7-9; CDR3 length: 15; D gene: TRBD1; CDR3 DNA: TGTGCCAGCAGCTTAGGGGGACAGCTAAATGAAAAACTGTTTTTT; CDR3 protein: CASSLGGQLNEKLFF
clone size: -; J gene: TRBJ1-6; V gene: TRBV5-1; CDR3 length: 16; D gene: -; CDR3 DNA: TGCGCCAGCAGTCTGGGGCCCAGCTCCTATAATTCACCCCTCCACTTT; CDR3 protein: CASSLGPSSYNSPLHF
clone size: -; J gene: TRBJ2-2; V gene: TRBV6-6; CDR3 length: 13; D gene: -; CDR3 DNA: TGTGCCAGCACTCAACCGGGGTCCGGGGAGCTGTTTTTT; CDR3 protein: CASTQPGSGELFF
clone size: -; J gene: TRBJ2-7; V gene: TRBV5-1; CDR3 length: 16; D gene: TRBD2; CDR3 DNA: TGCGCCAGCAGCCCTGGCCTAGCGGGAGGGTCCGACGAGCAGTACTTC; CDR3 protein: CASSPGLAGGSDEQYF
clone size: few; J gene: TRBJ1-2; V gene: TRBV7-8; CDR3 length: 14; D gene: -; CDR3 DNA: TGTGCCAGCAGCTTAGGGGGAACCTCTAATGGCTACACCTTC; CDR3 protein: CASSLGGTSNGYTF
clone size: few; J gene: TRBJ1-2; V gene: TRBV6-5; CDR3 length: 14; D gene: -; CDR3 DNA: TGTGCCAGCAGTTACCAAATTGGGGCCTATGGCTACACCTTC; CDR3 protein: CASSYQIGAYGYTF
clone size: many; J gene: TRBJ1-2; V gene: TRBV7-9; CDR3 length: 13; D gene: -; CDR3 DNA: TGTGCCAGCTCCGCCTGGGGGGCCCATGGCTACACCTTC; CDR3 protein: CASSAWGAHGYTF
clone size: -; J gene: TRBJ1-2; V gene: TRBV11-1; CDR3 length: 15; D gene: TRBD1; CDR3 DNA: TGTGCCGGCAGCTCGCGGACAGGGGTGGACTATGGCTACACCTTC; CDR3 protein: CAGSSRTGVDYGYTF
clone size: -; J gene: TRBJ1-4; V gene: TRBV15; CDR3 length: 14; D gene: TRBD1; CDR3 DNA: TGTGCCACCGGGGGACAGGGACGAAATGAAAAACTGTTTTTT; CDR3 protein: CATGGQGRNEKLFF
clone size: -; J gene: TRBJ1-4; V gene: TRBV5-1; CDR3 length: 16; D gene: -; CDR3 DNA: TGCGCCAGCAGCTTCGGGGACAAGGCAACTAATGAAAAACTGTTTTTT; CDR3 protein: CASSFGDKATNEKLFF
clone size: few; J gene: TRBJ1-1; V gene: TRBV9; CDR3 length: 16; D gene: -; CDR3 DNA: TGTGCCAGCAGCCCACATTTGCGGACATCAAACACTGAAGCTTTCTTT; CDR3 protein: CASSPHLRTSNTEAFF
clone size: few; J gene: TRBJ1-1; V gene: TRBV10-3; CDR3 length: 12; D gene: -; CDR3 DNA: TGTGCCAGCTTTTTAGGGAACACTGAAGCTTTCTTT; CDR3 protein: CASFLGNTEAFF
clone size: -; J gene: TRBJ2-7; V gene: TRBV6-5; CDR3 length: 15; D gene: TRBD1; CDR3 DNA: TGTGCCAGCAGTTGGACCGGACAGGGGAACGACGAGCAGTACTTC; CDR3 protein: CASSWTGQGNDEQYF
clone size: few; J gene: TRBJ1-1; V gene: TRBV2; CDR3 length: 14; D gene: -; CDR3 DNA: TGTGCCAGCAAGGTTGATGGGGGTAACACTGAAGCTTTCTTT; CDR3 protein: CASKVDGGNTEAFF
clone size: many; J gene: TRBJ1-4; V gene: TRBV7-9; CDR3 length: 12; D gene: -; CDR3 DNA: TGTGCCAGCAGCCGTCAACGCGAAAAACTGTTTTTT; CDR3 protein: CASSRQREKLFF
clone size: -; J gene: TRBJ2-7; V gene: TRBV7-6; CDR3 length: 14; D gene: -; CDR3 DNA: TGTGCCAGCAGCCCCCCGACAGCGGGCTACGAGCAGTACTTC; CDR3 protein: CASSPPTAGYEQYF
clone size: many; J gene: TRBJ2-2; V gene: TRBV10-3; CDR3 length: 14; D gene: TRBD2; CDR3 DNA: TGTGCCATTTGGACTAGCGGAAACACCGGGGAGCTGTTTTTT; CDR3 protein: CAIWTSGNTGELFF
clone size: -; J gene: TRBJ1-1; V gene: TRBV7-1; CDR3 length: 18; D gene: -; CDR3 DNA: TGTGCCAGCAGTCACCCCCCAGGGATATGGAGACCTAACACTGAAGCTTTCTTT; CDR3 protein: CASSHPPGIWRPNTEAFF